A selection of T cell receptor beta chains follows, all from one sample in a study of T-cell memory formation after mild COVID-19. TCRdb itself ran the 5' RACE reads through MiXCR, one entry per CDR3 protein. The sample holds around 150,000 distinct CDR3 sequences; roughly 15% are singletons and the top ten take over 12%. Sequenced sample: PBMCs or a T cell subset sorted from them (not recorded which). The receptors here all came from an adult woman who had mild COVID-19 (a few samples of this study predate the infection). Cell type and time point are not known. Both conserved end residues are part of each CDR3. D genes are given only for firm matches. The size field is filled for only some rows; it gives once, few, many or a size class.

D gene: .
clone size: few
J gene: TRBJ2-3
V gene: TRBV9
CDR3 DNA: TGTGCCAGCAGCGTGGGCGTCGCAGCAGATACGCAGTATTTT
CDR3 protein: CASSVGVAADTQYF

D gene: .
clone size: few
J gene: TRBJ2-2
V gene: TRBV6-5
CDR3 DNA: TGTGCCAGCTACGGACTTTCAAACACCGGGGAGCTGTTTTTT
CDR3 protein: CASYGLSNTGELFF

D gene: TRBD1
clone size: few
J gene: TRBJ1-2
V gene: TRBV2
CDR3 DNA: TGTGCCAGCAGTGGGTTTACCGGGACAGGGGGATCCTATGGCTACACCTTC
CDR3 protein: CASSGFTGTGGSYGYTF

D gene: .
clone size: .
J gene: TRBJ2-1
V gene: TRBV7-3
CDR3 DNA: TGTGCCAGCAGCCCCAGCGGACCGGTAGGCAATGAGCAGTTCTTC
CDR3 protein: CASSPSGPVGNEQFF

D gene: TRBD2
clone size: few
J gene: TRBJ2-1
V gene: TRBV5-1
CDR3 DNA: TGCGCCAGCAGCTCCTCTAGCGGGAGGGATGAGCAGTTCTTC
CDR3 protein: CASSSSSGRDEQFF

D gene: .
clone size: few
J gene: TRBJ1-1
V gene: TRBV7-9
CDR3 DNA: TGTGCCAGCAGCTTAATTTCTCGAGGAACTGAAGCTTTCTTT
CDR3 protein: CASSLISRGTEAFF

D gene: .
clone size: once
J gene: TRBJ2-3
V gene: TRBV5-4
CDR3 DNA: TGTGCCAGCGAAGCAGGGTACTCGCCAGATACGCAGTATTTT
CDR3 protein: CASEAGYSPDTQYF

D gene: TRBD1
clone size: .
J gene: TRBJ1-6
V gene: TRBV2
CDR3 DNA: TGTGCCAGCAGCGATGGACAGGGCGTTTCACCCCTCCACTTT
CDR3 protein: CASSDGQGVSPLHF

D gene: .
clone size: few
J gene: TRBJ2-7
V gene: TRBV4-1
CDR3 DNA: TGCGCCAGCAGCCAAGTGGGATCAGGGGTCCTCTACGAGCAGTACTTC
CDR3 protein: CASSQVGSGVLYEQYF

D gene: .
clone size: few
J gene: TRBJ2-1
V gene: TRBV30
CDR3 DNA: TGTGCCTGGAGTGTACTAAGGGGGAAGGTCAGCAATGAGCAGTTCTTC
CDR3 protein: CAWSVLRGKVSNEQFF

D gene: .
clone size: many
J gene: TRBJ2-1
V gene: TRBV20-1
CDR3 DNA: TGCAGTGCGGGTGGACTATCCTACAATGAGCAGTTCTTC
CDR3 protein: CSAGGLSYNEQFF

D gene: .
clone size: many
J gene: TRBJ2-3
V gene: TRBV2
CDR3 DNA: TGTGCCAGCAGGGACAGAAGCACAGATACGCAGTATTTT
CDR3 protein: CASRDRSTDTQYF

D gene: TRBD2
clone size: .
J gene: TRBJ2-1
V gene: TRBV9
CDR3 DNA: TGTGCCAGCAGCGTAAAGGGCCCCCGGGGGGGGACCTCCTACAATGAGCAGTTCTTC
CDR3 protein: CASSVKGPRGGTSYNEQFF

D gene: TRBD2
clone size: few
J gene: TRBJ2-1
V gene: TRBV15
CDR3 DNA: TGTGCCACCAGCAGACCTAGCGGAGACTACAATGAGCAGTTCTTC
CDR3 protein: CATSRPSGDYNEQFF

D gene: .
clone size: many
J gene: TRBJ2-7
V gene: TRBV10-3
CDR3 DNA: TGTGCCACGATGGGGCGTCGGACAGAGGCCTACGAGCAGTACTTC
CDR3 protein: CATMGRRTEAYEQYF

D gene: .
clone size: many
J gene: TRBJ2-2
V gene: TRBV7-2
CDR3 DNA: TGTGCCAGCAGCTTAGTGCATGCGGGGGCATTCACCGGGGAGCTGTTTTTT
CDR3 protein: CASSLVHAGAFTGELFF

D gene: TRBD2
clone size: .
J gene: TRBJ2-5
V gene: TRBV6-6
CDR3 DNA: TGTGCCAGCATGTACCCTAGCGGGAGGAACCAAGAGACCCAGTACTTC
CDR3 protein: CASMYPSGRNQETQYF

D gene: TRBD1
clone size: .
J gene: TRBJ1-2
V gene: TRBV11-2
CDR3 DNA: TGTGCCAGCAGCTCCCCGGGACAGGCCCATAACTATGGCTACACCTTC
CDR3 protein: CASSSPGQAHNYGYTF

D gene: TRBD1
clone size: few
J gene: TRBJ1-2
V gene: TRBV5-6
CDR3 DNA: TGTGCCAGCAGCTCCGGGACAGGCCCGCCGGGCTACACCTTC
CDR3 protein: CASSSGTGPPGYTF

D gene: .
clone size: .
J gene: TRBJ2-3
V gene: TRBV9
CDR3 DNA: TGTGCCAGCAGCGGGGAGTTCTCAGATACGCAGTATTTT
CDR3 protein: CASSGEFSDTQYF

D gene: .
clone size: .
J gene: TRBJ1-3
V gene: TRBV4-1
CDR3 DNA: TGCGCCAGCAGCCAATCGATTCTTGGGGGCTCTGGAAACACCATATATTTT
CDR3 protein: CASSQSILGGSGNTIYF

D gene: TRBD2
clone size: few
J gene: TRBJ2-1
V gene: TRBV5-1
CDR3 DNA: TGCGCCAGCAGCTTAACGGGAGGGTACAATGAGCAGTTCTTC
CDR3 protein: CASSLTGGYNEQFF

D gene: .
clone size: .
J gene: TRBJ1-1
V gene: TRBV6-5
CDR3 DNA: TGTGCCAGCAGCTTTGACAACGCCCGGGCTTTCTTT
CDR3 protein: CASSFDNARAFF

D gene: .
clone size: .
J gene: TRBJ1-6
V gene: TRBV20-1
CDR3 DNA: TGCAGTGCTAGACCCCCAAACAGACGCGATAATTCACCCCTCCACTTT
CDR3 protein: CSARPPNRRDNSPLHF

D gene: TRBD2
clone size: once
J gene: TRBJ2-7
V gene: TRBV11-2
CDR3 DNA: TGTGCCAGCAGCTTGACTAGCGGGGCTTACGATGAGCAGTACTTC
CDR3 protein: CASSLTSGAYDEQYF

D gene: .
clone size: .
J gene: TRBJ2-1
V gene: TRBV5-6
CDR3 DNA: TGTGCCAGCAGCTTCGGTGAGGGGTTCAATGAGCAGTTCTTC
CDR3 protein: CASSFGEGFNEQFF

D gene: .
clone size: .
J gene: TRBJ2-5
V gene: TRBV12-3/TRBV12-4
CDR3 DNA: TGTGCCAGCAGTCCTCCGGGTAGCGTTGCGGAGACCCAGTACTTC
CDR3 protein: CASSPPGSVAETQYF

D gene: .
clone size: few
J gene: TRBJ2-3
V gene: TRBV29-1
CDR3 DNA: TGCAGCCCTTGTGTCCCAGAGACTAGCACAGATACGCAGTATTTT
CDR3 protein: CSPCVPETSTDTQYF

D gene: .
clone size: .
J gene: TRBJ2-5
V gene: TRBV7-2
CDR3 DNA: TGTGCCAGCAGCTTAGTGGGAATCCAAGAGACCCAGTACTTC
CDR3 protein: CASSLVGIQETQYF

D gene: .
clone size: few
J gene: TRBJ2-7
V gene: TRBV4-3
CDR3 DNA: TGCGCCAGCAGCGAAGACCGATCCCTCACCTACGAGCAGTACTTC
CDR3 protein: CASSEDRSLTYEQYF

D gene: .
clone size: .
J gene: TRBJ1-4
V gene: TRBV18
CDR3 DNA: TGTGCCAGCTCACCACTTCGTCAGGGCCAAACCAATGAAAAACTGTTTTTT
CDR3 protein: CASSPLRQGQTNEKLFF

D gene: .
clone size: .
J gene: TRBJ1-1
V gene: TRBV6-1
CDR3 DNA: TGTGCCAGCAGGGACCACACTGAAGCTTTCTTT
CDR3 protein: CASRDHTEAFF

D gene: TRBD1
clone size: few
J gene: TRBJ1-4
V gene: TRBV5-1
CDR3 DNA: TGCGCCAGCAGCTTGGCCTCCAGGACAGGGAACGAAAAACTGTTTTTT
CDR3 protein: CASSLASRTGNEKLFF

D gene: .
clone size: few
J gene: TRBJ2-2
V gene: TRBV7-7
CDR3 DNA: TGTGCCAGCAGCCCCCATTTGGAGCTCGGGGAGCTGTTTTTT
CDR3 protein: CASSPHLELGELFF

D gene: TRBD2
clone size: .
J gene: TRBJ2-3
V gene: TRBV18
CDR3 DNA: TGTGCCAGCTCAAACTTAGCGGGAGGACGCACAGATACGCAGTATTTT
CDR3 protein: CASSNLAGGRTDTQYF

D gene: .
clone size: .
J gene: TRBJ2-3
V gene: TRBV5-1
CDR3 DNA: TGCGCCAGCAGCTTGGTCACGCTTTCGTCGAGGAGCTTCACAGATACGCAGTATTTT
CDR3 protein: CASSLVTLSSRSFTDTQYF

D gene: TRBD1
clone size: .
J gene: TRBJ2-7
V gene: TRBV12-3/TRBV12-4
CDR3 DNA: TGTGCCAGCAGTCCCGGGACAGGGTTTTATTACGAGCAGTACTTC
CDR3 protein: CASSPGTGFYYEQYF

D gene: TRBD2
clone size: .
J gene: TRBJ2-7
V gene: TRBV30
CDR3 DNA: TGTGCCTGGAGCCGCGGGGGGTCCTCCTACGAGCAGTACTTC
CDR3 protein: CAWSRGGSSYEQYF

D gene: .
clone size: many
J gene: TRBJ2-1
V gene: TRBV9
CDR3 DNA: TGTGCCAGCAGCGTAGCTTGGAGGGGGGGTTCGGATGAGCAGTTCTTC
CDR3 protein: CASSVAWRGGSDEQFF

D gene: .
clone size: .
J gene: TRBJ1-1
V gene: TRBV29-1
CDR3 DNA: TGCAGCGTTGATAGGGCCGGGGCTTTCTTT
CDR3 protein: CSVDRAGAFF

D gene: TRBD1
clone size: few
J gene: TRBJ1-1
V gene: TRBV7-9
CDR3 DNA: TGTGCCAGCAGCTTAGCCGGGACAGGGGATACTGAAGCTTTCTTT
CDR3 protein: CASSLAGTGDTEAFF

D gene: TRBD1
clone size: many
J gene: TRBJ2-7
V gene: TRBV20-1
CDR3 DNA: TGCAGTGCTAGTCAGGGGGACAGGGGCGAGCAGTACTTC
CDR3 protein: CSASQGDRGEQYF

D gene: .
clone size: few
J gene: TRBJ2-5
V gene: TRBV15
CDR3 DNA: TGTGCCACCAGCAGAAAGACTCAGGGGTGGCCTCAAGAGACCCAGTACTTC
CDR3 protein: CATSRKTQGWPQETQYF

D gene: .
clone size: .
J gene: TRBJ2-2
V gene: TRBV12-3/TRBV12-4
CDR3 DNA: TGTGCCAGCAGACCAACTGGGACTCCTAACACCGGGGAGCTGTTTTTT
CDR3 protein: CASRPTGTPNTGELFF

D gene: .
clone size: .
J gene: TRBJ1-1
V gene: TRBV20-1
CDR3 DNA: TGCAGTGCGATCACAGGGTGGGTCACTGAAGCTTTCTTT
CDR3 protein: CSAITGWVTEAFF

D gene: TRBD1
clone size: many
J gene: TRBJ1-1
V gene: TRBV24-1
CDR3 DNA: TGTGCCACCAGTGATTGGACAGGGTTTGAAGCTTTCTTT
CDR3 protein: CATSDWTGFEAFF

D gene: TRBD2
clone size: .
J gene: TRBJ2-3
V gene: TRBV12-3/TRBV12-4
CDR3 DNA: TGTGCCAGCAGTCCCAGAGGAAGCGGGGGCACAGATACGCAGTATTTT
CDR3 protein: CASSPRGSGGTDTQYF

D gene: .
clone size: .
J gene: TRBJ1-1
V gene: TRBV20-1
CDR3 DNA: TGCAGTGCCAAAGTGGGGGTGAACACTGAAGCTTTCTTT
CDR3 protein: CSAKVGVNTEAFF